The clone carrying this TCR beta chain showed up many times. What it binds is not known. The cDNA 3' end received a ligated oligonucleotide with a UMI. An equimolar mix of RC1.1 and RC1.2 primed the beta chain across TRBC1 and TRBC2. MiXCR, applied by TCRdb to the UMI-ligation and nested PCR reads, yields one record per CDR3 protein. This sample has approximately 46,000 distinct CDR3 sequences, with around 10% found just once. The CDR3 contains 16 residues. V trimming: 4 bases; J trimming: 9 bases; junction bases outside the gene matches: 11. Germline V gene data show CDR1 as SGHKS and CDR2 as YYEKEE (reference sequence). The data stem from a study of quantifying T cell responses using KT2 cells. About the research overall: cDNA was made from DNase-treated RNA using alpha and beta constant primers. Findings and caveats of the study: At about one KT2 cell per 100,000 PBMC, KT2 sequences were still detected.

This sequence joins TRBV5-5 and TRBJ2-1; TRBD1 agrees at 12 bases. The sample comprised PBMCs spiked with cells of the T cell clone KT2. This clonotype was obtained from a human donor. CDR3 loop: CASSTAPGTGGFEQFF. The DNA of the CDR3 is TGTGCCAGCAGCACAGCCCCCGGGACAGGGGGCTTTGAGCAGTTCTTC.